Listed below are T cell receptor beta chains from one sample, sequenced in a study of shared clonotypes between healthy human individuals. Only in-frame clones appear in the TCRdb table, and some are missing; sequencing was by immunoSEQ multiplex PCR. The table has a few hundred thousand clones, about 73% seen once. Specimen: memory CD4+ T cells sorted from blood. Source of these receptors: a man aged 30 to 39 in good health. CDR3s include the opening cysteine and the closing phenylalanine or tryptophan. The order of the fields is V gene, J gene, D gene, clone size, CDR3 protein, CDR3 DNA. D genes are given only for firm matches. Size is omitted from some rows. Given values are once, few, many or a class for expanded clones.

TRBV20-1,TRBJ2-5,-,-,CSASKEETQYF,TGCAGTGCTAGCAAAGAAGAGACCCAGTACTTC
TRBV7-9,TRBJ1-2,-,-,CASSRTEFYGYTF,TGTGCCAGCAGCAGGACGGAATTCTATGGCTACACCTTC
TRBV27,TRBJ2-2,-,-,CASRLQNNPTRTGELFF,TGTGCCAGCAGGCTACAGAATAACCCCACTAGGACCGGGGAGCTGTTTTTT
TRBV29-1,TRBJ1-1,-,-,CSVEDPLAAFF,TGCAGCGTTGAAGATCCCCTGGCAGCTTTCTTT
TRBV4-2,TRBJ2-3,TRBD1,-,CASSQSGQGGRTDTQYF,TGTGCCAGCAGCCAAAGCGGACAGGGGGGGCGCACAGATACGCAGTATTTT
TRBV18,TRBJ2-2,-,-,CASSPRVADTGELFF,TGTGCCAGCTCACCCCGGGTAGCGGACACCGGGGAGCTGTTTTTT
TRBV7-8,TRBJ2-5,TRBD1,-,CASSTRQGRGMETQYF,TGTGCCAGCAGCACCAGACAGGGTCGGGGTATGGAGACCCAGTACTTC
TRBV28,TRBJ1-5,TRBD1,-,CASRITGGGNQPQHF,TGTGCCAGCAGAATCACAGGGGGGGGGAATCAGCCCCAGCATTTT
TRBV19,TRBJ2-2,TRBD2,-,CASRLAVDAGELFF,TGTGCCAGTAGGCTAGCGGTGGACGCCGGGGAGCTGTTTTTT
TRBV19,TRBJ2-4,TRBD1,-,CASRDRGSDIQYF,TGTGCCAGTAGAGACAGGGGGTCGGACATTCAGTACTTC
TRBV19,TRBJ2-1,-,once,CASNLNYFSEQFF,TGTGCCAGCAACCTAAACTATTTCTCTGAGCAGTTCTTC
TRBV7-2,TRBJ2-1,TRBD2,-,CASSLRTSGIYNEQFF,TGTGCCAGCAGCCTACGGACTAGCGGGATATACAATGAGCAGTTCTTC
TRBV6-1,TRBJ1-1,-,-,CASSGGYTEAFF,TGTGCCAGCAGTGGCGGGTACACTGAAGCTTTCTTT
TRBV27,TRBJ1-1,-,-,CASRGWIMNTEAFF,TGTGCCAGCAGGGGGTGGATCATGAACACTGAAGCTTTCTTT
TRBV2,TRBJ2-7,-,few,CASMTASTAYEQYF,TGTGCCAGCATGACTGCCAGCACTGCCTACGAGCAGTACTTC
TRBV7-2,TRBJ2-5,-,-,CASSPGIQETQYF,TGTGCCAGCAGCCCGGGGATTCAGGAGACCCAGTACTTC
TRBV5-4,TRBJ2-1,TRBD2,-,CASSSQTSGAYNEQFF,TGTGCCAGCAGCTCGCAGACTAGCGGCGCCTACAATGAGCAGTTCTTC
TRBV5-4,TRBJ2-3,-,-,CASSSQGIPTDTQYF,TGTGCCAGCAGCTCTCAGGGGATTCCCACAGATACGCAGTATTTT
TRBV11-1,TRBJ2-7,TRBD2,-,CASSFAFSGSSYEQYF,TGTGCCAGCAGCTTCGCATTCAGCGGGAGCTCCTACGAGCAGTACTTC
TRBV11-2,TRBJ2-7,TRBD2,-,CASSFGTPRLAGSYEQYF,TGTGCCAGCAGCTTCGGGACTCCTCGTCTAGCGGGGTCCTACGAGCAGTACTTC
TRBV5-1,TRBJ2-2,TRBD2,-,CASTREGAGTGELFF,TGCGCCAGCACCAGGGAGGGAGCAGGCACCGGGGAGCTGTTTTTT
TRBV6-5,TRBJ1-2,TRBD1,few,CASSTLGQGYGYTF,TGTGCCAGCAGTACCCTCGGACAGGGATATGGCTACACCTTC
TRBV5-1,TRBJ2-7,TRBD1,few,CASSGTGLRSYEQYF,TGCGCCAGCAGCGGGACAGGGCTTCGGTCCTACGAGCAGTACTTC
TRBV19,TRBJ2-1,-,-,CASSIRSRSYNEQFF,TGTGCCAGTAGTATTCGGTCCAGAAGCTACAATGAGCAGTTCTTC
TRBV15,TRBJ2-1,-,-,CATSRGLFGEQFF,TGTGCCACCAGCAGAGGCCTTTTCGGGGAGCAGTTCTTC
TRBV9,TRBJ2-3,-,-,CASSFRLEADTQYF,TGTGCCAGCAGCTTTAGACTAGAAGCAGATACGCAGTATTTT
TRBV7-9,TRBJ2-3,TRBD1,-,CASSVGQSTDTQYF,TGTGCCAGCAGCGTGGGACAGAGCACAGATACGCAGTATTTT
TRBV19,TRBJ2-3,-,-,CATQIRDTQYF,TGTGCCACGCAGATCCGAGATACGCAGTATTTT
TRBV30,TRBJ1-4,-,-,CAWRPGAGEKLFF,TGTGCCTGGAGACCGGGGGCCGGTGAAAAACTGTTTTTT
TRBV30,TRBJ1-1,TRBD1,-,CAWGRQGAEAFF,TGTGCCTGGGGTCGACAGGGAGCTGAAGCTTTCTTT
TRBV4-3,TRBJ2-7,TRBD2,few,CASSQDTSGEYEQYF,TGCGCCAGCAGCCAAGATACGAGCGGGGAATACGAGCAGTACTTC
TRBV19,TRBJ1-1,-,many,CASKDKMNTEAFF,TGTGCCTCTAAGGACAAAATGAACACTGAAGCTTTCTTT
TRBV7-6,TRBJ2-3,TRBD2,-,CASSPGSAGGFPDTQYF,TGTGCCAGCAGCCCGGGATCAGCGGGAGGGTTTCCAGATACGCAGTATTTT
TRBV2,TRBJ2-2,-,-,CASLPTSNTGELFF,TGTGCCAGCCTTCCGACCTCGAACACCGGGGAGCTGTTTTTT
TRBV5-4,TRBJ2-7,-,-,CASSLGSVSYEQYF,TGTGCCAGCAGCTTAGGTTCAGTCTCCTACGAGCAGTACTTC
TRBV28,TRBJ2-3,TRBD1,-,CASRPGTALSTDTQYF,TGTGCCAGCAGACCCGGGACAGCGCTTAGCACAGATACGCAGTATTTT
TRBV5-1,TRBJ2-7,TRBD1,-,CASSPGTGLYEQYF,TGCGCCAGCAGCCCCGGGACAGGACTCTACGAGCAGTACTTC
TRBV7-2,TRBJ2-7,-,-,CASRDIQMGYEQYF,TGTGCCAGTAGGGACATCCAGATGGGCTACGAGCAGTACTTC
TRBV12-5,TRBJ1-2,-,-,CASGQGFYGYTF,TGTGCTAGTGGGCAAGGATTCTATGGCTACACCTTC
TRBV5-6,TRBJ1-1,-,many,CASRRFTGLMNTEAFF,TGTGCCAGCAGGCGATTTACAGGGCTAATGAACACTGAAGCTTTCTTT
TRBV6-1,TRBJ2-5,TRBD2,-,CASRVSGRARQTQYF,TGTGCCAGCAGGGTTAGCGGGAGGGCTAGGCAGACCCAGTACTTC
TRBV27,TRBJ2-5,-,-,CASSFDRRDGETQYF,TGTGCCAGTAGCTTCGACAGGAGAGATGGGGAGACCCAGTACTTC
TRBV19,TRBJ1-5,-,-,CASRGPSGNQPQHF,TGTGCCAGTAGAGGACCCTCCGGCAATCAGCCCCAGCATTTT
TRBV5-4,TRBJ2-3,TRBD2,-,CASSRRTSGSDTQYF,TGTGCCAGCAGCCGGAGGACTAGCGGGAGTGATACGCAGTATTTT
TRBV14,TRBJ2-5,-,many,CASSQVWGETQYF,TGTGCCAGCAGCCAAGTTTGGGGAGAGACCCAGTACTTC
TRBV5-1,TRBJ1-3,-,few,CASSFGASSGNTIYF,TGCGCCAGCAGCTTCGGGGCGAGCTCTGGAAACACCATATATTTT
TRBV20-1,TRBJ2-5,-,-,CSAMKGETQYF,TGCAGTGCTATGAAAGGAGAGACCCAGTACTTC
TRBV2,TRBJ2-3,TRBD2,-,CASRSSGSWADTQYF,TGTGCCTCTCGGTCTAGCGGGAGTTGGGCAGATACGCAGTATTTT
TRBV6-1,TRBJ2-7,TRBD2,-,CASSEMGGKTYEQYF,TGTGCCAGCAGTGAAATGGGGGGGAAAACCTACGAGCAGTACTTC
TRBV28,TRBJ1-5,-,-,CASNPPRTRGNQPQHF,TGTGCCAGCAACCCACCGAGGACAAGGGGTAATCAGCCCCAGCATTTT
TRBV5-1,TRBJ2-5,TRBD2,-,CASSLGLAGGQETQYF,TGCGCCAGCAGCTTGGGACTAGCGGGAGGCCAAGAGACCCAGTACTTC
TRBV14,TRBJ2-5,TRBD1,-,CASSQDWGQGEETQYF,TGTGCCAGCAGCCAAGATTGGGGGCAGGGGGAAGAGACCCAGTACTTC
TRBV5-4,TRBJ1-2,-,-,CASSLYGSYGYTF,TGTGCCAGCAGCTTGTACGGGTCTTATGGCTACACCTTC
TRBV4-1,TRBJ2-7,TRBD2,-,CASSQGGLAGSYEQYF,TGCGCCAGCAGCCAAGGAGGACTAGCGGGGTCCTACGAGCAGTACTTC
TRBV30,TRBJ2-3,-,-,CAWRVAGTDTQYF,TGTGCCTGGAGAGTAGCGGGCACAGATACGCAGTATTTT
TRBV9,TRBJ2-2,-,-,CASSFPLRGANTGELFF,TGTGCCAGCAGCTTTCCTCTTAGGGGTGCCAACACCGGGGAGCTGTTTTTT
TRBV5-4,TRBJ2-3,-,-,CASSYTSRSDTQYF,TGTGCCAGCAGCTACACTTCCAGGTCAGATACGCAGTATTTT
TRBV14,TRBJ2-7,-,-,CASSRMDHGGGYEQYF,TGTGCCAGCAGCCGAATGGACCACGGAGGTGGCTACGAGCAGTACTTC